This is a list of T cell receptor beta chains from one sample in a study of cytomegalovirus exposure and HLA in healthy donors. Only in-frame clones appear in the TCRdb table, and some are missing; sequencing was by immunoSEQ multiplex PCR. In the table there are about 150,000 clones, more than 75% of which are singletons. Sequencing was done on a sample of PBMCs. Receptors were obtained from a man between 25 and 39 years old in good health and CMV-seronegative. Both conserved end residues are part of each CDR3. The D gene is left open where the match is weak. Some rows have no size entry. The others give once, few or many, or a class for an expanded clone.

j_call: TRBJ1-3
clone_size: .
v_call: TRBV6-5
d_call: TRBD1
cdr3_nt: TGTGCCAGCACCCCAGAGACAGGGGGGGGAAACACCATATATTTT
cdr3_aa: CASTPETGGGNTIYF

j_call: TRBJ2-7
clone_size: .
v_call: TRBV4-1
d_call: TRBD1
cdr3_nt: TGCGCCAGCAGCCAGGATATAGGGACAGGGTATTACTACGAGCAGTACTTC
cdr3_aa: CASSQDIGTGYYYEQYF

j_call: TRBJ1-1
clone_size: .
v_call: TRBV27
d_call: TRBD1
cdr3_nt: TGTGCCAGCAGTATAGGGACAGGGACTTATTTGAGCACTGAAGCTTTCTTT
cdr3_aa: CASSIGTGTYLSTEAFF

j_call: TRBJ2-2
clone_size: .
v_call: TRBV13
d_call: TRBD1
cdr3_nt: TGTGCCAGCAGCTTAGCCCGGGACAGGGGCATCGGGGAGCTGTTTTTT
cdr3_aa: CASSLARDRGIGELFF

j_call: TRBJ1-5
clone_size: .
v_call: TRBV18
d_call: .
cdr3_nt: TGTGCCAGCTCACCCAACAGGGTAGAAGGGCAGCCCCAGCATTTT
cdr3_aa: CASSPNRVEGQPQHF

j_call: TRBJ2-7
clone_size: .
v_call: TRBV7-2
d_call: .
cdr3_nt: TGTGCCAGCAGCTTAGCGGAGGCGAGCTACGAGCAGTACTTC
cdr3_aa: CASSLAEASYEQYF

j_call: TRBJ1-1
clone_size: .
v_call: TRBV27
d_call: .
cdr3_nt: TGTGCCAGCAGTCTCCTCCGGAGGACTGAAGCTTTCTTT
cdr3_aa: CASSLLRRTEAFF

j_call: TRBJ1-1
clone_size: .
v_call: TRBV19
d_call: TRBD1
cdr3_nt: TGTGCCAGTAGTATAGTTTGGGACAGAAACACTGAAGCTTTCTTT
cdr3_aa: CASSIVWDRNTEAFF

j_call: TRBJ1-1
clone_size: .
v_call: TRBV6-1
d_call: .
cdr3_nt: TGTGCCAGCACTAGACGGCCCGCCACTGAAGCTTTCTTT
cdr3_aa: CASTRRPATEAFF

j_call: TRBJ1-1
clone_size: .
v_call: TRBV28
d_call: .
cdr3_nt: TGTGCCAGCAGTCCGTGGACACGCTTGAGCACTGAAGCTTTCTTT
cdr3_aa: CASSPWTRLSTEAFF

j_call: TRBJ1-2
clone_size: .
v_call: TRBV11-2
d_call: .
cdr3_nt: TGTGCCAGCAGCTCTCGGGGAGATGGCTACACCTTC
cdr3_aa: CASSSRGDGYTF

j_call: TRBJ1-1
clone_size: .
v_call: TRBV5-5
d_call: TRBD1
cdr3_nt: TGTGCCAGCAGCCTTGGGACAGATAACACTGAAGCTTTCTTT
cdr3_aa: CASSLGTDNTEAFF

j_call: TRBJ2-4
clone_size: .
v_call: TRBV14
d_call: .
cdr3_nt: TGTGCCAGCCAGAAGCGAGGGCTTGGTGACATTCAGTACTTC
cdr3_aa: CASQKRGLGDIQYF

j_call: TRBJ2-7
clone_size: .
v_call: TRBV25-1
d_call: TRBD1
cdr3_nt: TGTGCCAGCGGAAACCCGGGACAGGGGATCCGATCCGAGCAGTACTTC
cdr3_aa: CASGNPGQGIRSEQYF

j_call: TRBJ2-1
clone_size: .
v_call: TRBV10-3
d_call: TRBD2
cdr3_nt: TGTGCCATCAGTGATCCGACTAGCGGGACCTCCTCCTACAATGAGCAGTTCTTC
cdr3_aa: CAISDPTSGTSSYNEQFF

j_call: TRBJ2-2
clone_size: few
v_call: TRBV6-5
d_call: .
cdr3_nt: TGTGCCAGCAACCACCTTAGCGGTACCGGGGAGCTGTTTTTT
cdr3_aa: CASNHLSGTGELFF

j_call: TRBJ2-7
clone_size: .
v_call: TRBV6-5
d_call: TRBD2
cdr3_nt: TGTGCCAGCAGTTACTCGTCGGCTAGCGGGAGTTACGAGCAGTACTTC
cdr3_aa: CASSYSSASGSYEQYF

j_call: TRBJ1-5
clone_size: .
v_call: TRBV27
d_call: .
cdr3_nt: TGTGCCAGCAGTTCTGCGAGCAATCAGCCCCAGCATTTT
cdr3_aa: CASSSASNQPQHF

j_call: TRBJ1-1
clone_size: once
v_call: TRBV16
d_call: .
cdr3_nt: TGTGCCAGCAGCCAATACAAGAACACTGAAGCTTTCTTT
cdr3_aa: CASSQYKNTEAFF

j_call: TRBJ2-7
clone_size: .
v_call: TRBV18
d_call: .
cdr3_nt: TGTGCCAGCTCCGAGGGCTACGAGCAGTACTTC
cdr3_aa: CASSEGYEQYF

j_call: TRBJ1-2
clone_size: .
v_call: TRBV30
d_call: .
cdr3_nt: TGTGCCTGGAGTGTATTAGTTTCAGGCGGCTACACCTTC
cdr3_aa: CAWSVLVSGGYTF

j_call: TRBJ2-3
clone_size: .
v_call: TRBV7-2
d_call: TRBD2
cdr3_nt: TGTGCCAGCAGCCAGTGGGGACTAGCAACAGATACGCAGTATTTT
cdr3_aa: CASSQWGLATDTQYF

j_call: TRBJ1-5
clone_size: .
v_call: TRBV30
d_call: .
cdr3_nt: TGTGCCTGGAGCCAGGGGACGATGCAGCCCCAGCATTTT
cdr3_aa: CAWSQGTMQPQHF

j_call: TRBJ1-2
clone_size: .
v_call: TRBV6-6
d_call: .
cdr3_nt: TGTGCCAGCAGTCCCCGACAGACCAACTATGGCTACACCTTC
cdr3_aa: CASSPRQTNYGYTF

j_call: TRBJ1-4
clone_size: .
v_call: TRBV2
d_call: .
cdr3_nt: TGTGCCAGCATGAGGAATTTCAATGAAAAACTGTTTTTT
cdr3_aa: CASMRNFNEKLFF

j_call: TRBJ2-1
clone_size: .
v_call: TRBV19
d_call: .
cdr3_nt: TGTGCCAGCAGCCCTAGGGGTTACAATGAGCAGTTCTTC
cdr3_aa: CASSPRGYNEQFF